This T cell receptor (beta chain) was identified in a study of shared clonotypes between healthy human individuals. Study-level results: Clonotypes which were not shared had lower generation probabilities than clonotypes that all four donors shared.

Naive CD8 isolation took CD45RO-negative cells positively selected for CCR7 and excluded terminally differentiated effector memory CD45RA+ cells. Assay: immunoSEQ multiplex PCR; the TCRdb copy retains only in-frame clones and omits some. This sample has roughly 810,000 clones, with about 97% found just once. Turning to this clone: Its antigen is undetermined.

The CDR3 loop spans 14 amino acids. The ends were cut back, 4 bases at V and 5 bases at J, with 15 bases in the middle. The germline CDR1 and CDR2 sequences are SGHDT and YYEEEE. This receptor was taken from a man aged 25 to 40 in good health. The chain has TRBV5-6 and TRBJ2-5; D unclear. Sequencing used naive CD8+ T cells sorted from blood. CDR3 bases: TGTGCCAGCAGCCCCCACGGTCCCGGGGAGACCCAGTACTTC. Encoded protein: CASSPHGPGETQYF.